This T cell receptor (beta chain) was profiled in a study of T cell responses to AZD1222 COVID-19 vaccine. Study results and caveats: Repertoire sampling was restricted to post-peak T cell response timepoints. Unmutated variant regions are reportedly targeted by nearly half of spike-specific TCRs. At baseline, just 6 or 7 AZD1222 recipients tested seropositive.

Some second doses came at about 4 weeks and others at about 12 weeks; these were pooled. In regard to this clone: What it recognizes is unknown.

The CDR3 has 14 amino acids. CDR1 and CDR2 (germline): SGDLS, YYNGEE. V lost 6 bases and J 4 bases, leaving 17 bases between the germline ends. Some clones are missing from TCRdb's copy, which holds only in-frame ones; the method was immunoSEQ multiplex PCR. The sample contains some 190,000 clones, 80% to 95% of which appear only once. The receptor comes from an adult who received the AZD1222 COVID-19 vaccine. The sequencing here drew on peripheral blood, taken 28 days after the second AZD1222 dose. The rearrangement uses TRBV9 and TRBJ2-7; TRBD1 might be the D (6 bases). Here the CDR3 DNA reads TGTGCCAGCACTCGGTCGGCAGGGGATTACGAGCAGTACTTC. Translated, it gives CASTRSAGDYEQYF.